Each of the 26 T cell receptor beta chains below was sequenced from the same sample in a study of blood T cell repertoires in COVID-19. Assay: immunoSEQ multiplex PCR; the TCRdb copy retains only in-frame clones and omits some. The sample has about 360,000 clones, less than 90% seen once. The specimen was peripheral blood. These receptors were collected from a woman aged 55-70 years with COVID-19, enrolled during active disease.

The V call is TRBV3-1 (or the pseudogene TRBV3-2), the J call TRBJ1-4; D is uncertain. CDR3 size: 16 residues. V was shortened by 0 bases and J by 7 bases, with 15 bases between the two germline ends. The germline CDR1 and CDR2 sequences are LGHDT and YNNKEL (reference sequence). CDR3 DNA sequence: TGTGCCAGCAGCCAAGATTTCGGGTTAGATAGTGAAAAACTGTTTTTT. Protein sequence: CASSQDFGLDSEKLFF.

The chain links TRBV6-5 to TRBJ1-2, with 8 bases identical to TRBD1. The CDR3 loop spans 15 amino acids. Germline assignment: CDR1 MNHEY and CDR2 SVGAGI. Germline trimming cut 0 bases from V and 7 bases from J; bases unmatched to any gene: 7. The DNA for the CDR3 is TGTGCCAGCAGTTACTCAAACGGACAGGGAGGTGGCTACACCTTC. Protein sequence: CASSYSNGQGGGYTF.

The chain recombines TRBV3-1 (or the pseudogene TRBV3-2) with TRBJ2-1; 7 bases fit TRBD1. V lost 3 bases, J lost 12 bases, and 5 bases stayed unmatched. Germline-derived CDR1 and CDR2 are LGHDT and YNNKEL (reference sequence). The CDR3 runs 12 residues. The CDR3 sequence is CASSQTGQAQFF. CDR3 DNA: TGTGCCAGCAGCCAGACCGGACAGGCGCAGTTCTTC.

This chain connects TRBV27 to TRBJ2-7, with D unresolved. CDR3 length: 13 residues. The germline CDR1 and CDR2 sequences are MNHEY and SMNVEV (reference sequence). V was clipped by 3 bases and J by 2 bases, with 8 bases between them. This CDR3 is CASSLSQTYEQYF. In nucleotides, the CDR3 is TGTGCCAGCAGTTTGTCACAGACCTACGAGCAGTACTTC.

This rearrangement joins TRBV5-5 to TRBJ1-1; D gene unclear. Germline CDR1 and CDR2: SGHKS and YYEKEE (reference sequence). This CDR3 has 13 amino acids. V gave up 0 bases and J gave up 7 bases, with 10 bases separating them. CDR3 DNA: TGTGCCAGCAGCTTGGACCTCCGGGGTGAAGCTTTCTTT. It translates to CASSLDLRGEAFF.

The chain joins TRBV9 to TRBJ2-2; tentative D call: TRBD2 (6 bases). There are 13 residues in the CDR3. The germline gives CDR1 SGDLS, CDR2 YYNGEE. With 3 bases removed from V and 6 bases from J, the gap between germline ends came to 9 bases. CDR3 nucleotide sequence: TGTGCCAGCAGCGGTCGACTAGCCGGGGAGCTGTTTTTT. This codes for CASSGRLAGELFF.

The chain recombines TRBV7-3 with TRBJ2-1; 15 nucleotides align to TRBD2. The germline CDR1 and CDR2 sequences are SGHTA and FQGTGA. The CDR3 runs to 18 residues. The junction had 7 bases not matched to a gene; V was cut back by 5 bases and J by 2 bases. The CDR3 spells CASSNGLAGGLPYNEQFF. The CDR3 DNA reads as TGTGCCAGCAGCAACGGACTAGCGGGGGGGTTACCCTACAATGAGCAGTTCTTC.

For the CDR3, the DNA is TGTGCCAGCAGCCTTCAAGACAGGTTCACAGATACGCAGTATTTT. It codes for CASSLQDRFTDTQYF. This chain connects TRBV7-2 to TRBJ2-3; D possibly corresponds to TRBD1 (6 bases). Deletions cut 5 bases from V and 2 bases from J, with 14 bases between. The CDR3 totals 15 residues. Germline-derived CDR1 and CDR2 are SGHTA and FQGNSA. The entire variable domain, with the rest obtained from reference TRBV7-2 and TRBJ2-3, is as follows: GAGVSQSPSNKVTEKGKDVELRCDPISGHTALYWYRQSLGQGLEFLIYFQGNSAPDKSGLPSDRFSAERTGGSVSTLTIQRTQQEDSAVYLCASSLQDRFTDTQYFGPGTRLTVL.

The chain links TRBV19 to TRBJ1-4; D might be TRBD1 (6 bases). V dropped 7 bases and J dropped 5 bases, with 20 bases sitting between them. Germline loops: CDR1 LNHDA, CDR2 SQIVND (reference sequence). The CDR3 loop spans 16 amino acids. CDR3 loop: CASTRKGGGGNEKLFF. DNA of the CDR3: TGTGCCAGTACCCGCAAAGGAGGGGGGGGAAATGAAAAACTGTTTTTT.

This rearrangement joins TRBV5-6 to TRBJ1-1; D not resolved. Trimming took off 1 base at V and 2 bases at J, with 15 bases between the two ends. CDR3 size: 16 residues. Germline V lookup: CDR1 SGHDT, CDR2 YYEEEE. CDR3 in amino acids: CASSLTHGIKNTEAFF. The DNA for the CDR3 is TGTGCCAGCAGCTTGACGCACGGGATCAAAAACACTGAAGCTTTCTTT.

The chain employs TRBV14 and TRBJ2-3, with D tentatively TRBD2 (5 bases). The CDR3 extends over 17 amino acids. Deletions cut 1 base from V and 0 bases from J, with 14 bases between. In germline, CDR1 is SGHDN, CDR2 FVKESK. The CDR3 loop is CASSQGFSGSSTDTQYF. In DNA, the CDR3 is TGTGCCAGCAGCCAAGGGTTCAGCGGATCTAGCACAGATACGCAGTATTTT.

The rearrangement joins TRBV6-5 to TRBJ1-5; D is undetermined. The CDR3 runs to 14 residues. From germline, CDR1 is MNHEY and CDR2 SVGAGI. V was cut by 2 bases and J by 3 bases, with 8 bases left in between. This CDR3 reads CASSYTGLNQPQHF. DNA of the CDR3: TGTGCCAGCAGTTACACCGGTCTCAATCAGCCCCAGCATTTT.

This chain joins TRBV9 and TRBJ1-2; 7 bases are shared with TRBD1. V trimming: 3 bases; J trimming: 6 bases; junction bases outside the gene matches: 5. The CDR3 is 13 residues long. CDR1 is SGDLS and CDR2 is YYNGEE in the germline V gene. CDR3 sequence (DNA): TGTGCCAGCAGCGGACAGGGTTTAGATGGCTACACCTTC. Translation: CASSGQGLDGYTF. The entire variable domain, with the rest obtained from reference TRBV9 and TRBJ1-2, is as follows: DSGVTQTPKHLITATGQRVTLRCSPRSGDLSVYWYQQSLDQGLQFLIQYYNGEERAKGNILERFSAQQFPDLHSELNLSSLELGDSALYFCASSGQGLDGYTFGSGTRLTVV.

The chain is built from TRBV5-4 and TRBJ2-1, with 8 positions matching TRBD2. Looked up from germline, CDR1 is SGHNT and CDR2 is YYREEE (reference sequence). The length of the CDR3 is 14 residues. V shed 3 bases and J 9 bases; nucleotides not matched to a gene: 8. The CDR3 DNA reads TGTGCCAGCAGCTCCGGGGGGGCCTCGAGTGAGCAGTTCTTC. Protein sequence: CASSSGGASSEQFF.

This clone appeared once. The chain carries TRBV6-2 or TRBV6-3 and TRBJ2-3; unclear D gene. Germline CDR1 reads MNHEY; CDR2 reads SVGEGT. V was clipped by 5 bases and J by 8 bases, with 11 bases between them. The CDR3 consists of 12 residues. The CDR3 DNA is TGTGCCAGCAGTCCCGGTCCGCTTACGCAGTATTTT. As protein: CASSPGPLTQYF.

The chain recombines TRBV13 with TRBJ1-2; D gene ambiguous. CDR1 and CDR2 from the germline V gene are PRHDT and FYEKMQ (reference sequence). This CDR3 comprises 14 residues. The germline V and J ends were trimmed by 6 bases and 1 base, with 12 bases remaining between them. CDR3 loop: CASSLQDFNYGYTF. The CDR3 DNA follows: TGTGCCAGCAGTCTCCAGGATTTTAACTATGGCTACACCTTC.

This clone is a singleton in its sample. This chain connects TRBV30 to TRBJ2-7; the D gene is possibly TRBD1 (6 bases). CDR3 length: 14 residues. CDR1 is GTSNPN and CDR2 is SVGIG in the germline V gene (reference sequence). The V end lost 0 bases, the J end lost 7 bases, and 16 bases lay between the germline ends. The CDR3 region is CAWSVVGQLGEQYF. The CDR3 DNA reads TGTGCCTGGAGTGTTGTTGGACAGCTCGGAGAGCAGTACTTC.

The chain couples TRBV27 to TRBJ1-6; D is unclear. V shed 5 bases and J shed 9 bases, with 23 bases lying between them. Germline V lookup: CDR1 MNHEY, CDR2 SMNVEV (reference sequence). The CDR3 spans 17 residues. The chain's CDR3 is CASSPLYGPRSPSPLHF. DNA for the CDR3: TGTGCCAGCAGTCCCTTATATGGTCCGAGATCCCCTTCACCCCTCCACTTT.

The gene calls are TRBV2 and TRBJ1-5; 9 nucleotides align to TRBD1. CDR1 is SNHLY and CDR2 is FYNNEI in the germline V gene. The CDR3 is 17 amino acids. Trimming at V came to 7 bases and at J to 3 bases, leaving 13 bases not matched to a gene. The CDR3 DNA is TGTGCCAGCACCTTAGCCGGGACAGGGTGGACCAATCAGCCCCAGCATTTT. Its translation: CASTLAGTGWTNQPQHF.

The chain has TRBV6-5 and TRBJ1-1, with D maybe TRBD1 (6 bases). V lost 8 bases and J lost 3, with 16 bases in between. Germline lookup yields CDR1 MNHEY and CDR2 SVGAGI. CDR3 size: 14 residues. The CDR3 DNA is TGTGCCAGCGGGGGGGCGCGAATTTACACTGAAGCTTTCTTT. Protein: CASGGARIYTEAFF.

CDR3 DNA sequence: TGTGCCAGTAGTCTAAGGGGGACAGGGGTCCACACCATATATTTT. Residues: CASSLRGTGVHTIYF. V and J are TRBV19 and TRBJ1-3, with 10 bases matching TRBD1. Germline assignment: CDR1 LNHDA and CDR2 SQIVND (reference sequence). V lost 5 bases and J lost 8; bases outside the gene matches: 9. This CDR3 contains 15 residues.

The gene calls are TRBV2 and TRBJ1-2; D ambiguous. CDR3 length equals 13 residues. The germline V gene has CDR1 SNHLY and CDR2 FYNNEI. With 7 bases removed from V and 1 base from J, the gap between germline ends came to 10 bases. This CDR3 is CASTEYLNYGYTF. The CDR3 DNA sequence: TGTGCCAGCACGGAGTATCTTAACTATGGCTACACCTTC.

The V call is TRBV14, the J call TRBJ2-4; D perhaps matches TRBD2 (5 bases). The V gene lost 2 bases and the J gene lost 7 bases, with 18 bases spanning the gap. Germline V gives CDR1 SGHDN, CDR2 FVKESK. This CDR3 region has 16 residues. CDR3: CASSQRGFGGKNIQYF. The DNA of the CDR3 is TGTGCCAGCAGCCAACGAGGGTTCGGCGGCAAGAACATTCAGTACTTC.

The V call is TRBV5-1, the J call TRBJ2-3; TRBD2 agrees at 10 bases. V lost 4 bases to trimming and J lost 1 base; unmatched junction nucleotides: 6. The V gene's germline CDR1 is SGHRS and CDR2 YFSETQ. CDR3 length: 16 residues. The CDR3 protein is CASSNKRGGGTDTQYF. Here the CDR3 DNA reads TGCGCCAGCAGCAATAAGCGGGGGGGCGGCACAGATACGCAGTATTTT. Variable domain in full (rest from reference TRBV5-1 and TRBJ2-3): KAGVTQTPRYLIKTRGQQVTLSCSPISGHRSVSWYQQTPGQGLQFLFEYFSETQRNKGNFPGRFSGRQFSNSRSEMNVSTLELGDSALYLCASSNKRGGGTDTQYFGPGTRLTVL.

This clone was picked up many times. Other nucleotide sequences in the sample specify the same CDR3. The V gene is TRBV19, the J gene TRBJ1-6; TRBD1 is a possible D gene (6 bases). This CDR3 is 15 amino acids long. The germline gives CDR1 LNHDA, CDR2 SQIVND (reference sequence). With 6 bases removed from V and 0 bases from J, the gap between germline ends came to 9 bases. CDR3 bases: TGTGCCAGTAGAACAGGGAGCTCCTATAATTCACCCCTCCACTTT. Translated: CASRTGSSYNSPLHF.

The chain combines TRBV7-3 with TRBJ2-6; D might be TRBD1 (6 bases). The ends were cut back, 3 bases at V and 4 bases at J, with 10 bases in the middle. CDR3 length equals 15 residues. Germline assignment: CDR1 SGHTA and CDR2 FQGTGA. CDR3 sequence: CASSFTGPGANVLTF. The CDR3, as DNA: TGTGCCAGCAGCTTTACAGGGCCCGGGGCCAACGTCCTGACTTTC.